This T cell receptor beta chain comes out of a study of T-cell reconstitution after alpha-beta-depleted transplantation in children. Germline V gene data show CDR1 as MDHEN and CDR2 as SYDVKM. The CDR3 extends over 11 amino acids. Trimming shortened V by 6 bases and J by 16 bases, and 16 bases separated the two germline ends. Unique molecular identifiers were built into the TCRbeta library. A single record per CDR3 protein comes from TCRdb applying MiXCR to the PCR reads. Counted here are 540,000 or so distinct CDR3 sequences, 23% occurring once; the ten biggest clones make up 14%. There are a few counts of this clonotype. Its antigen is currently unknown. Notes on the study in general: The main origin of T-cell counts and diversity one year after transplant was newly produced T cells. At around two months after transplant, the alpha-beta T cells were reportedly derived from several hundred expanded clones that came from non-depleted graft cells. Surviving recipient cells, namely T cells and thymic progenitors, were the source of high day-60 TCRbeta diversity in some patients.

Sequences were derived from PBMCs, mostly from graft donor cells, sampled 360 days after TCRalphabeta/CD19-depleted stem cell transplant. This chain uses TRBV28 with TRBJ2-1; unclear D gene. The TCR comes from a boy in the first two years of life who had a stem cell transplant for acute myeloid leukemia, so the T cells may come from the graft donor. CDR3 protein: CASRDRQHYFF. The CDR3 nucleotides read TGTGCCAGCAGGGACCGGCAACATTATTTCTTC.